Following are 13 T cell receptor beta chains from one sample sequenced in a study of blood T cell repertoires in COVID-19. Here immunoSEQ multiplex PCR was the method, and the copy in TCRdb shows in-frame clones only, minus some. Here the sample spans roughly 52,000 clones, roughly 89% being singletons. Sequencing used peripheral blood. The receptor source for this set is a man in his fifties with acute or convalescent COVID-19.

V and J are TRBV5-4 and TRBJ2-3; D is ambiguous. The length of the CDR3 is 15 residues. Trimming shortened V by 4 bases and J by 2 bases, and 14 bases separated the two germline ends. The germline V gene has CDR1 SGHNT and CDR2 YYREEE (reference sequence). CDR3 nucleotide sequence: TGTGCCAGCAGCCCCGAGGAGAGAACCACAGATACGCAGTATTTT. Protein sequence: CASSPEERTTDTQYF.

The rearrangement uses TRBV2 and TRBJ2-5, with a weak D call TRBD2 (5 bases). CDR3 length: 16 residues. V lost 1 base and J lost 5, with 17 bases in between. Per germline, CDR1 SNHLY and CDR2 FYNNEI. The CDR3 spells CASSEGEAAGLETQYF. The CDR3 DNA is TGTGCCAGCAGTGAAGGGGAAGCGGCCGGTCTCGAGACCCAGTACTTC.

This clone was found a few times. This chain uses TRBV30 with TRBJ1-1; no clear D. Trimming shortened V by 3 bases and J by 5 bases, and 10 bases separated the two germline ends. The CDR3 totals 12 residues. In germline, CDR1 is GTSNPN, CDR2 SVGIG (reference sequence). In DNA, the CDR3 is TGTGCCTGGAGCCCGACACGTACTGAAGCTTTCTTT. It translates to CAWSPTRTEAFF.

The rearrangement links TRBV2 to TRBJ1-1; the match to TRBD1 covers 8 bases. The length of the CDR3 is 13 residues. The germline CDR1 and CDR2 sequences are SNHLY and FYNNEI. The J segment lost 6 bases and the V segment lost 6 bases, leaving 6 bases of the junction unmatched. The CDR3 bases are TGTGCCAGCAGGGGGACAGGTTCCCCTGAAGCTTTCTTT. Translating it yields CASRGTGSPEAFF. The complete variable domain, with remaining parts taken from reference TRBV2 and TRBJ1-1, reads EPEVTQTPSHQVTQMGQEVILRCVPISNHLYFYWYRQILGQKVEFLVSFYNNEISEKSEIFDDQFSVERPDGSNFTLKIRSTKLEDSAMYFCASRGTGSPEAFFGQGTRLTVV.

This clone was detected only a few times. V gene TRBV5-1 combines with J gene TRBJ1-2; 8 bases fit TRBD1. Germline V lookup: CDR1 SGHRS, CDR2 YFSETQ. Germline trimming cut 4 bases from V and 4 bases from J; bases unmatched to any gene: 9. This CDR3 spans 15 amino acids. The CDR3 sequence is CASSPGQGSSYGYTF. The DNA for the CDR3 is TGCGCCAGCAGCCCTGGACAGGGTTCAAGCTATGGCTACACCTTC.

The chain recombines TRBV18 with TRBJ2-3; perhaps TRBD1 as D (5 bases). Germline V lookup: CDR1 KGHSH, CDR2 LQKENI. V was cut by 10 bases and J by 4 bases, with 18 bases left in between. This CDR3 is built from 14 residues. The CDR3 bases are TGTGCCACCTCGGGCAGGGTGGGGTCAGATACGCAGTATTTT. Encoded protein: CATSGRVGSDTQYF.

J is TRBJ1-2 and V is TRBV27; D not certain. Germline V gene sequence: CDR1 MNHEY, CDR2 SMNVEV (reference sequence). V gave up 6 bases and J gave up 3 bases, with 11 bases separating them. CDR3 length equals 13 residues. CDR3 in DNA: TGTGCCAGCAGGTTCGGGTTTGACTATGGCTACACCTTC. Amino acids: CASRFGFDYGYTF.

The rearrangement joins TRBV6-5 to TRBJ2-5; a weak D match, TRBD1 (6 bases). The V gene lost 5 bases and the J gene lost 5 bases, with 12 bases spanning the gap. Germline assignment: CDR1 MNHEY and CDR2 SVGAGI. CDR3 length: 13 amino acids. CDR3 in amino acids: CASSRDNRETQYF. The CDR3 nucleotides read TGTGCCAGCAGTCGGGACAACAGGGAGACCCAGTACTTC.

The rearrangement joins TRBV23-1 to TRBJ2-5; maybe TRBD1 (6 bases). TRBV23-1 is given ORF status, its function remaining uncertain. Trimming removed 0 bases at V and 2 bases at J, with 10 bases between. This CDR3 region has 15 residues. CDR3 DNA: TGCGCCAGCAGTCAATCCACAGGGTGTCAAGAGACCCAGTACTTC. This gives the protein CASSQSTGCQETQYF.

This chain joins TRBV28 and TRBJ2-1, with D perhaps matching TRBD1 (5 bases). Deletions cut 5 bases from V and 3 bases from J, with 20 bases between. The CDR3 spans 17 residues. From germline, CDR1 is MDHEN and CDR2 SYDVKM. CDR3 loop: CASSPIGAGGYYNEQFF. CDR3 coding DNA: TGTGCCAGCAGTCCGATAGGGGCAGGCGGCTACTACAATGAGCAGTTCTTC.

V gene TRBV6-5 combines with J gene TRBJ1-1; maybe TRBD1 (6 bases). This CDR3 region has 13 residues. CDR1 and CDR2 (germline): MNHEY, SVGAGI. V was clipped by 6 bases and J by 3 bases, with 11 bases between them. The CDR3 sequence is CASRYQGYTEAFF. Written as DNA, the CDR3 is TGTGCCAGCAGGTATCAGGGGTACACTGAAGCTTTCTTT.

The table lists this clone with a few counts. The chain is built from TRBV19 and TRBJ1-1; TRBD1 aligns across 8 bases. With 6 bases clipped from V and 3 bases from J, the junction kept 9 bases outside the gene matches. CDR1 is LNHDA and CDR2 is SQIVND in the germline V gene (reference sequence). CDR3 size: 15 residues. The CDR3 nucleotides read TGTGCCAGTAGATCAGGGGGCGGAGTTTACACTGAAGCTTTCTTT. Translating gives CASRSGGGVYTEAFF.

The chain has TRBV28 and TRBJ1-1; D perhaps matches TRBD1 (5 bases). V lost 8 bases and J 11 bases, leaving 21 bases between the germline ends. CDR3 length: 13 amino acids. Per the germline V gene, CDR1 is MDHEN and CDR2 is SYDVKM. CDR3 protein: CASQLWGETFAFF. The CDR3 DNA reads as TGTGCCAGCCAATTATGGGGGGAGACTTTTGCTTTCTTT. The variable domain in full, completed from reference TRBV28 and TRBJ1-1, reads DVKVTQSSRYLVKRTGEKVFLECVQDMDHENMFWYRQDPGLGLRLIYFSYDVKMKEKGDIPEGYSVSREKKERFSLILESASTNQTSMYLCASQLWGETFAFFGQGTRLTVV.